The clone carrying this T cell receptor (beta chain) came up many times. Its antigen is unknown. These data belong to a study of T-cell memory formation after mild COVID-19. On the study more broadly: In these data, TCR clusters were largely donor specific.

Trimming removed 5 bases from V and 2 bases from J; junction bases left unmatched: 6. This CDR3 has 14 amino acids. Germline V gives CDR1 SEHNR, CDR2 FQNEAQ (reference sequence). General study results and limits: Second-wave clones reaching peak frequency on day 37 lacked confirmed SARS-CoV-2 specificity.

Using its own MiXCR run on the 5' RACE reads, TCRdb lists one record per CDR3 protein. The sample yields around 13,000 distinct CDR3 sequences, about 16% seen once. The chain carries TRBV7-9 and TRBJ2-7; TRBD1 matches 7 bases. The sequence was obtained from a man younger than 35 who had mild COVID-19 (a few samples of this study predate the infection). Cell type and time point are not known. Sequences were obtained from PBMCs or a T cell subset sorted from them (not recorded which). CDR3 DNA sequence: TGTGCCAGCAGCCGACAGGGAAAGCCCTACGAGCAGTACTTC. This codes for CASSRQGKPYEQYF.